The rows below give T cell receptor beta chains drawn from one sample of a study of blood T cell repertoires in COVID-19. The assay was immunoSEQ multiplex PCR, and TCRdb's table has in-frame clones only and misses some. Here the sample spans about 110,000 clones, approximately 90% being singletons. Sequencing was done on a sample of peripheral blood. The receptors shown here come from a woman aged 50 to 60 with acute or convalescent COVID-19. Both conserved end residues are part of each CDR3. A D gene is named only where the DNA matches it firmly. Some rows have no size entry. The others give once, few or many, or a class for an expanded clone.

>TRBV19|.|TRBJ2-5|.
TGTGCCAGTAGTATGCCAACCCTAGGGACCCAGTACTTC
CASSMPTLGTQYF
>TRBV3-1/TRBV3-2|TRBD2|TRBJ2-7|.
TGTGCCAGCAGCCAAGGGCTAGCGGGAGGCACGAAAGAGCAGTACTTC
CASSQGLAGGTKEQYF
>TRBV29-1|.|TRBJ2-7|.
TGCAGCGTTGAAGTTCCGGGAAAGGGTTACGAGCAGTACTTC
CSVEVPGKGYEQYF
>TRBV9|.|TRBJ1-2|.
TGTGCCAGCAGCGTAGCGGCGGGGGTCTATGGCTACACCTTC
CASSVAAGVYGYTF
>TRBV3-1/TRBV3-2|TRBD2|TRBJ2-5|.
TGTGCCAGCAGCCCTGGACTAGCGGGTTGGGAGACCCAGTACTTC
CASSPGLAGWETQYF
>TRBV5-1|.|TRBJ1-1|few
TGCGCCAGCAGCACTTATACAGGGCTGAACACTGAAGCTTTCTTT
CASSTYTGLNTEAFF
>TRBV12-3/TRBV12-4|.|TRBJ2-7|.
TGTGCCAGCACCCGGGGAAGCTACGAGCAGTACTTC
CASTRGSYEQYF
>TRBV9|TRBD2|TRBJ2-5|.
TGTGCCAGCAGCGTAGGGGCTAGCGGGGGGCAAGAGACCCAGTACTTC
CASSVGASGGQETQYF
>TRBV7-8|TRBD2|TRBJ2-7|.
TGTGCCAGCAGCTTTAAGCGGGACTCCGAGCAGTACTTC
CASSFKRDSEQYF
>TRBV13|.|TRBJ2-1|few
TGTGCCAGCAGCCAGACAGGATACAATGAGCAGTTCTTC
CASSQTGYNEQFF
>TRBV6-1|TRBD1|TRBJ1-2|.
TGTGCCAGCAGTGAAAAGAGGGGGCATGGCTACACCTTC
CASSEKRGHGYTF
>TRBV24-1|.|TRBJ1-4|.
TGTGCCACCAGTACTCCCGGCGGGGGAGACGAAAAACTGTTTTTT
CATSTPGGGDEKLFF
>TRBV12-3/TRBV12-4|.|TRBJ1-6|few
TGTGCCAGCAGTCCCCAGGGGTACTCACCCCTCCACTTT
CASSPQGYSPLHF
>TRBV7-8|TRBD2|TRBJ2-3|.
TGTGCCAGCAGCCCCGACGCGCCTCTAGCGGAACCTAGCACAGATACGCAGTATTTT
CASSPDAPLAEPSTDTQYF
>TRBV3-1/TRBV3-2|TRBD1|TRBJ1-2|.
TGTGCCAGCAGCAAGACAGGGGGCGCCTATGGCTACACCTTC
CASSKTGGAYGYTF
>TRBV3-1/TRBV3-2|TRBD2|TRBJ2-1|.
TGTGCCAGCAGCCCCCTGACTAGCGGGAATGAGCAGTTCTTC
CASSPLTSGNEQFF
>TRBV6-5|.|TRBJ2-1|.
TGTGCCAGCAGTTACGGTCCACCGGGATACAATGAGCAGTTCTTC
CASSYGPPGYNEQFF
>TRBV6-5|TRBD2|TRBJ2-3|.
TGTGCCAGCAGTTACTCTGGGGGGGTCTCAGATACGCAGTATTTT
CASSYSGGVSDTQYF
>TRBV6-2/TRBV6-3|TRBD1|TRBJ1-2|.
TGTGCCAGCAGTTACGGTCAGGGGGCGCGTGGCTACACCTTC
CASSYGQGARGYTF
>TRBV27|.|TRBJ2-2|.
TGTGCCAGCAGTTTAGCGGGCACCGGGGAGCTGTTTTTT
CASSLAGTGELFF
>TRBV5-6|.|TRBJ2-1|.
TGTGCCAGCAGCTTGGACGGGATTAGCTATGAGCAGTTCTTC
CASSLDGISYEQFF
>TRBV10-1|.|TRBJ1-4|.
TGCGCCAGCAGTGAGTCGGGGAGGCATTTTAATGAAAAACTGTTTTTT
CASSESGRHFNEKLFF
>TRBV6-1|.|TRBJ2-5|.
TGTGCCAGCAGTGAAGCAGCCCCCCTCGGAGAGACCCAGTACTTC
CASSEAAPLGETQYF
>TRBV5-4|TRBD2|TRBJ2-3|.
TGTGCCGTCGGACCGGGACTAGCTTCCGACACAGATACGCAGTATTTT
CAVGPGLASDTDTQYF
>TRBV30|.|TRBJ1-2|.
TGTGCCTGGATGATCAGGGCGGGAGGCTACACCTTC
CAWMIRAGGYTF
>TRBV7-9|TRBD1|TRBJ2-1|.
TGTGCCAGCAGCTTGGGACAGGTCTATGAGCAGTTCTTC
CASSLGQVYEQFF
>TRBV28|TRBD1|TRBJ2-7|.
TGTGCCAGCAGTCTCGGACAGGCCACCTACGAGCAGTACTTC
CASSLGQATYEQYF
>TRBV6-2/TRBV6-3|TRBD1|TRBJ1-6|once
TGTGCCAGCAGTTACTCGATAGGACAGGGGAAGAATAATTCACCCCTCCACTTT
CASSYSIGQGKNNSPLHF
>TRBV5-1|.|TRBJ2-5|few
TGCGCCAGCAGTCTACCCCAGGGGGGTCAAGAGACCCAGTACTTC
CASSLPQGGQETQYF
>TRBV11-2|.|TRBJ2-7|.
TGTGCCAGCAGCTTATCGAGGTACGAGCAGTACTTC
CASSLSRYEQYF
>TRBV5-1|TRBD2|TRBJ2-3|.
TGCGCCAGCAGCCACACTAGCGGGAGCACAGATACGCAGTATTTT
CASSHTSGSTDTQYF
>TRBV30|.|TRBJ1-5|.
TGTGCCTGGAGCCCAGGACATCGCTCCAATCAGCCCCAGCATTTT
CAWSPGHRSNQPQHF
>TRBV7-6|.|TRBJ2-1|.
TGTGCCAGCAGCTTAGTTTGGAGGAATGAGCAGTTCTTC
CASSLVWRNEQFF
>TRBV5-1|TRBD1|TRBJ2-7|.
TGCGCCAGCAGCTTGGGGCAGGGGGCCCCGTTCGGGCAGTACTTC
CASSLGQGAPFGQYF
>TRBV19|.|TRBJ2-4|few
TGTGCCAGTACCCCCGGTAGGGAGAGGACCAAAAACATTCAGTACTTC
CASTPGRERTKNIQYF
>TRBV10-2|TRBD1|TRBJ2-5|.
TGCGCCAGCAGTGACAGGGGGCGGGAGACCCAGTACTTC
CASSDRGRETQYF
>TRBV28|TRBD1|TRBJ1-1|.
TGTGCCAGCATATTACAGGGGGGAACTGAAGCTTTCTTT
CASILQGGTEAFF
>TRBV2|TRBD1|TRBJ2-1|.
TGTGCCAGCAGCCGGGACAGGGGGCGCTTAAATGAGCAGTTCTTC
CASSRDRGRLNEQFF
>TRBV27|.|TRBJ2-7|.
TGTGCCAGCAGTCCCAGGTTTTCACTCTACGAGCAGTACTTC
CASSPRFSLYEQYF
>TRBV7-2|.|TRBJ1-2|.
TGTGCCAGCAGCTTGACGGGGACTCAGGCGTGGGGCTACACCTTC
CASSLTGTQAWGYTF
>TRBV28|.|TRBJ2-3|.
TGTGCCAGCACGAGCCGAGATACGCAGTATTTT
CASTSRDTQYF
>TRBV6-6|.|TRBJ2-7|.
TGTGCCAGCCGGACTTTAGGGTATGGAGAGCAGTACTTC
CASRTLGYGEQYF
>TRBV5-1|.|TRBJ2-2|.
TGCGCCAGCAGCCCGTTGTCCGGGACTAACACCGGGGAGCTGTTTTTT
CASSPLSGTNTGELFF
>TRBV27|TRBD1|TRBJ1-5|.
TGTGCCAGCAGTTTATCGGACAGGGGCAAGCCCCAGCATTTT
CASSLSDRGKPQHF
>TRBV15|.|TRBJ1-4|.
TGTGCCACCAGCAGAGGCGGCGATCCAACTAATGAAAAACTGTTTTTT
CATSRGGDPTNEKLFF
>TRBV19|.|TRBJ1-4|.
TGTGCCAGTACCCCCAGGGCCGCAACTAATGAAAAACTGTTTTTT
CASTPRAATNEKLFF